This TCR beta chain was sequenced during a study of cytomegalovirus exposure and HLA in healthy donors. Study-level findings and limits: Several V segments, TRBV6-2 and TRBV6-3 among them, could not be told apart and were dropped. The study reported that TCR beta sequences accurately predicted HLA-A and HLA-B alleles in most subjects. Associated with HLA alleles at 0.05 false discovery rate in a later analysis were 17,000 or so TCR beta sequences. Overall, around 160 TCR beta chains were annotated as cytomegalovirus-associated.

The PCR employed 60 Vbeta primers together with 13 Jbeta primers. TCRdb keeps only in-frame clones here, not all; method: immunoSEQ multiplex PCR. The data show about 190,000 clones, about four fifths seen once. Worth noting for this clone: What it binds is not known.

Deletions cut 2 bases from V and 4 bases from J, with 6 bases between. This CDR3 contains 13 residues. Per the germline V gene, CDR1 is MNHEY and CDR2 is SMNVEV (reference sequence). The chain employs TRBV27 and TRBJ2-1; perhaps TRBD1 as D (6 bases). Sequencing was done on a sample of PBMCs. The sequence was collected from a man aged 25 to 40 in good health and CMV-seropositive. CDR3 nucleotides: TGTGCCAGCAGTTTAGGACAGTACAATGAGCAGTTCTTC. This translates into CASSLGQYNEQFF.